This T cell receptor (beta chain) was captured by sequencing in a study of sequential checkpoint blockade in melanoma. In germline, CDR1 is ENHRY, CDR2 SYGVKD. The CDR3 is 13 amino acids. V lost 1 base, J lost 4 bases, and 4 bases lay in between. Sequenced by immunoSEQ multiplex PCR; TCRdb stores in-frame clones only, minus some. Of some 13,000 clones detected, about three quarters appear once; the ten largest clones hold about 32%. Treatment specified: randomized to nivolumab then ipilimumab (arm A) or the reverse (arm B). The sequence was collected from a human donor with melanoma. The chain links TRBV10-3 to TRBJ2-2; unclear D gene. The specimen was CD8+ T cells sorted from blood (inferred from file names), collected from a patient given nivolumab and ipilimumab in sequence. The CDR3 region has the DNA TGTGCCATCAGTGAGTTTAGCACCGGGGAGCTGTTTTTT. Translated, it gives CAISEFSTGELFF.